This TCR beta chain was obtained from a study of blood T cell repertoires in COVID-19. Study background: From T cells, B-cell-depleted T cells, or PBMCs came the material, which was cDNA or gDNA.

This clone is a singleton in its sample. Authors' processing steps: Using reference gene primer amplification, nucleated cell counts were estimated. This table comes from immunoSEQ multiplex PCR, and its TCRdb copy is limited to in-frame clones, with some not included. V and J calls and clone size are given by that table; D and trimming were obtained from the DNA. This table has around 320,000 clones, 90% appearing once. Recruits, aged about 18 to 95 years, lived in some 25 US areas. Cohorts were based on clinical histories the participants reported. Germline V gives CDR1 LGHNA, CDR2 YSLEER. The CDR3 is made up of 16 amino acids. The V end lost 0 bases, the J end lost 4 bases, and 15 bases lay between the germline ends.

This TCR was sampled from a young woman who had been exposed to COVID-19. This sequence joins TRBV4-3 and TRBJ1-2, with D possibly matching TRBD1 (6 bases). The sample comprised PBMCs or T cells enriched from blood (not recorded which). The CDR3 DNA is TGCGCCAGCAGCCAAGATCGGACAGTTATATTCTATGGCTACACCTTC. This gives the protein CASSQDRTVIFYGYTF.